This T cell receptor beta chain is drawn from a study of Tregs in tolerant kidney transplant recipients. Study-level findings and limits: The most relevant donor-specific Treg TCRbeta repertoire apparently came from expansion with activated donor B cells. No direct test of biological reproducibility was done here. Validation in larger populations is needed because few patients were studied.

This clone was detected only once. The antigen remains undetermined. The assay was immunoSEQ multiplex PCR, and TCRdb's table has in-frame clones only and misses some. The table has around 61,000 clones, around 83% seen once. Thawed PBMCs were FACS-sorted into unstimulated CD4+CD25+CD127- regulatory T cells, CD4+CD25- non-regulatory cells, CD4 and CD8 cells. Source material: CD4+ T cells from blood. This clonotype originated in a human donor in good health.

CDR3 in amino acids: CASSLGDPTNEKLFF. DNA of the CDR3: TGTGCCAGCAGCTTGGGGGACCCAACTAATGAAAAACTGTTTTTT. The chain employs TRBV7-9 and TRBJ1-4; possible D gene TRBD1, 5 bases. The V gene lost 3 bases and the J gene lost 0 bases, with 8 bases spanning the gap. CDR3 length: 15 residues. The germline V gene encodes CDR1 SEHNR and CDR2 FQNEAQ (reference sequence).